Below are 12 T cell receptor beta chains sequenced from a single sample in a study of CD8 T cells in Susac syndrome. Reverse transcription of roughly 0.5 to 1 ug RNA used random hexamers. TCRdb reprocessed the immunoSEQ multiplex PCR reads via MiXCR and lists one record per CDR3 protein. The top ten hold 0.1% to 0.13% of the sample, which has about 180,000 distinct CDR3 sequences, 90% to 95% seen once. Sample: CD4+ T cells from PBMCs. Every receptor here comes from a human donor with Susac syndrome.

This sequence joins TRBV30 and TRBJ1-1; D is ambiguous. Germline assignment: CDR1 GTSNPN and CDR2 SVGIG (reference sequence). V lost 3 bases, J lost 3 bases, and 8 bases lay in between. The CDR3 extends over 12 amino acids. CDR3 protein: CAWSDRDTEAFF. The DNA of the CDR3 is TGTGCCTGGAGCGACCGGGACACTGAAGCTTTCTTT.

The sample holds one count of this clonotype. V gene TRBV11-2 combines with J gene TRBJ1-1, with D possibly TRBD1 on 5 matching bases. With 6 bases removed from V and 0 bases from J, the gap between germline ends came to 14 bases. The germline V gene has CDR1 SGHAT and CDR2 FQNNGV. The CDR3 covers 15 residues. The CDR3 coding sequence is TGTGCCAGCAGGGGACTTAGACAGTTGAACACTGAAGCTTTCTTT. As protein: CASRGLRQLNTEAFF.

The V and J genes are TRBV14 and TRBJ1-6; D perhaps matches TRBD1 (5 bases). CDR1 is SGHDN, CDR2 FVKESK, per germline. Between the trimmed V and J ends, which lost 1 base and 9 bases, there was a span of 13 bases. This CDR3 region has 15 residues. CDR3 bases: TGTGCCAGCAGCCAAGTGGGGGGGTTTGGTTCACCCCTCCACTTT. Translation gives CASSQVGGFGSPLHF.

The CDR3: CSAPTGGDSPLHF. In DNA, the CDR3 is TGCAGTGCCCCAACAGGGGGAGATTCACCCCTCCACTTT. The chain recombines TRBV20-1 with TRBJ1-6; 8 nucleotides line up with TRBD1. This CDR3 has 13 amino acids. Germline CDR1 reads DFQATT; CDR2 reads SNEGSKA (reference sequence). V shed 6 bases and J 8 bases; nucleotides not matched to a gene: 6.

The genes are TRBV6-5 and TRBJ1-2; D call uncertain. Trimming took off 2 bases at V and 3 bases at J, with 10 bases between the two ends. Germline lookup yields CDR1 MNHEY and CDR2 SVGAGI. The CDR3 has 14 amino acids. The CDR3 region is CASSYGRQDYGYTF. CDR3 coding DNA: TGTGCCAGCAGTTACGGTCGGCAGGACTATGGCTACACCTTC.

This clonotype was seen a single time. V is TRBV3-1 and J is TRBJ2-7; unclear D gene. Trimming pared 4 bases from V and 0 bases from J, leaving 10 bases between. Germline CDR1 and CDR2: LGHDT and YNNKEL (reference sequence). CDR3 length: 14 amino acids. The CDR3 sequence: CASSPQLSSYEQYF. DNA of the CDR3: TGTGCCAGCAGCCCACAGCTAAGCTCCTACGAGCAGTACTTC.

This CDR3 is CASSGKQYF. The CDR3 nucleotides are TGTGCCAGCAGTGGGAAGCAGTATTTT. The chain couples TRBV6-4 to TRBJ2-3; D ambiguous. Germline V gene lookup returns CDR1 MRHNA and CDR2 SNTAGT. The length of the CDR3 is 9 residues. Trimming shortened V by 4 bases and J by 11 bases, and 4 bases separated the two germline ends.

J is TRBJ1-1 and V is TRBV7-9; D ambiguous. Trimming removed 7 bases at V and 7 bases at J, with 13 bases between. The CDR3 has 12 residues. The germline V gene encodes CDR1 SEHNR and CDR2 FQNEAQ (reference sequence). CDR3 in DNA: TGTGCCAGCAACGGAGAATACAGTGAAGCTTTCTTT. Translated, it gives CASNGEYSEAFF. The complete variable domain, with remaining parts taken from reference TRBV7-9 and TRBJ1-1, reads DTGVSQNPRHKITKRGQNVTFRCDPISEHNRLYWYRQTLGQGPEFLTYFQNEAQLEKSRLLSDRFSAERPKGSFSTLEIQRTEQGDSAMYLCASNGEYSEAFFGQGTRLTVV.

This chain uses TRBV11-2 with TRBJ2-3; D is possibly TRBD2 (7 bases). CDR1 and CDR2 (germline): SGHAT, FQNNGV. This CDR3 is built from 11 residues. Between the trimmed V and J ends, which lost 6 bases and 8 bases, there was a span of 9 bases. The CDR3 loop reads CASSRGGTQYF. The CDR3 DNA follows: TGTGCCAGCAGTAGGGGGGGTACGCAGTATTTT. Full variable domain (missing parts from reference TRBV11-2 and TRBJ2-3): EAGVAQSPRYKIIEKRQSVAFWCNPISGHATLYWYQQILGQGPKLLIQFQNNGVVDDSQLPKDRFSAERLKGVDSTLKIQPAKLEDSAVYLCASSRGGTQYFGPGTRLTVL.

This clonotype showed up just once. This sequence joins TRBV4-3 and TRBJ1-2; 8 nucleotides agree with TRBD1. The CDR3 loop spans 14 amino acids. Trimming took 0 bases from V and 6 from J; bases not matched to a gene: 3. Germline V gives CDR1 LGHNA, CDR2 YSLEER. CDR3 region: CASSQDRTGNGYTF. For the CDR3, the DNA is TGCGCCAGCAGCCAAGATCGGACAGGGAATGGCTACACCTTC.

This clonotype was observed a single time. The rearrangement uses TRBV20-1 and TRBJ2-1; maybe TRBD1 (5 bases). The CDR3 has 13 residues. Trimming left V 4 bases short and J 1 base short, with 8 bases between. Germline CDR1 is DFQATT and CDR2 is SNEGSKA (reference sequence). In nucleotides, the CDR3 is TGCAGTGCTAAGGGGAAATCCTACAATGAGCAGTTCTTC. The encoded protein is CSAKGKSYNEQFF.

The gene calls are TRBV11-2 and TRBJ1-1; the D gene is possibly TRBD1 (5 bases). V lost 1 base and J 4 bases, leaving 13 bases between the germline ends. CDR3 length: 15 residues. The germline V gene has CDR1 SGHAT and CDR2 FQNNGV. CDR3 sequence reads: CASSLGTKRSTEAFF. The CDR3 DNA reads as TGTGCCAGCAGCTTAGGGACAAAACGGTCCACTGAAGCTTTCTTT.